What follows describes a single T cell receptor beta chain. Assay: immunoSEQ multiplex PCR; the TCRdb copy retains only in-frame clones and omits some. The sample contains approximately 90,000 clones, 70% to 90% of which appear only once. Time point defined: baseline pretreatment blood. This sample's treatment: 15 Gy SBRT to primary tumor, nephrectomy 4 weeks later. The entry originates in a study of radiation and T cells in renal cell carcinoma. The CDR3 is made up of 13 amino acids. CDR1 and CDR2 (germline): LNHDA, SQIVND (reference sequence). Trimming shortened V by 6 bases and J by 6 bases, and 14 bases separated the two germline ends.

This chain links TRBV19 with TRBJ1-2; D not resolved. The sample here was blood, taken from a patient whose treatment included radiotherapy and nephrectomy. This sequence was found in a man aged 45 to 65 with renal cell carcinoma. The CDR3 sequence is CASRNRASHGYTF. In nucleotides, the CDR3 is TGTGCCAGTAGAAACAGAGCAAGTCATGGCTACACCTTC.